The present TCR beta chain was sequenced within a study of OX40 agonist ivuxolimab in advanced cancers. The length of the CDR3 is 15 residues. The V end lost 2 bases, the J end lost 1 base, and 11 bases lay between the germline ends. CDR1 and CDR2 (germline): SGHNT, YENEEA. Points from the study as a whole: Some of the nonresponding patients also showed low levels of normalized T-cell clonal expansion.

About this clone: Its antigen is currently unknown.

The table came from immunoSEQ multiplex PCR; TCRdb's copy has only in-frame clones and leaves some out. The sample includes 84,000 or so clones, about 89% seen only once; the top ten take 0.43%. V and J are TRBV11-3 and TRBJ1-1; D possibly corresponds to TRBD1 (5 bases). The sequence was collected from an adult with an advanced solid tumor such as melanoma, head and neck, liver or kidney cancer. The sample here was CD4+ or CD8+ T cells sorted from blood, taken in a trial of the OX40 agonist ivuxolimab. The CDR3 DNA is TGTGCCAGCAGCTTAAGGACAATCTCGAACACTGAAGCTTTCTTT. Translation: CASSLRTISNTEAFF.